This record concerns one T cell receptor (beta chain) sequence. The data belong to a study of blood T cell repertoires in COVID-19. About the study: The study drew acute and convalescent COVID-19 samples from the United States, Italy and Spain. In each case, the material was cDNA or gDNA derived from T cells, B-cell-depleted T cells, or PBMCs.

In the original analysis: Using reference gene primer amplification, nucleated cell counts were estimated. Assay: immunoSEQ multiplex PCR; the TCRdb copy retains only in-frame clones and omits some. V, J and clone size are taken as reported in that table, and D and trimming were inferred from the DNA itself. The table includes over 200,000 clones, 88% detected once. V shed 7 bases and J shed 7 bases, with 12 bases lying between them. There are 13 residues in the CDR3. Germline V gene lookup returns CDR1 KGHDR and CDR2 SFDVKD. V is TRBV24-1 and J is TRBJ1-4; D might be TRBD1 (5 bases). Sequenced material: peripheral blood. The source of this sequence is a man aged 55 to 70 who had recovered from COVID-19. The CDR3 DNA follows: TGTGCCACCAGCTACCAAAGGGGTGAAAAACTGTTTTTT. It encodes CATSYQRGEKLFF.